One sample yielded the 10 T cell receptor beta chains listed below, sequenced in a study of graft-versus-host responses after intestinal transplantation. Produced via immunoSEQ multiplex PCR; TCRdb's table is partial and in-frame only. This sample has fewer than 15,000 clones, with around 40% found just once. The study plated 200,000 CFSE-labeled responders with 200,000 irradiated, violet-dye-labeled stimulators. The specimen was alloreactive CD8+ T cells from a mixed lymphocyte reaction culture, collected before intestinal transplant. Indicated subset: CFSE-low proliferating T cells sorted from approximately 6-day pre-transplant mixed lymphocyte reaction (GvH or HvG direction). The source of these receptors is a human patient who received an intestinal transplant.

This sequence joins TRBV2 and TRBJ2-3; D remains ambiguous. The CDR3 is 13 amino acids. V lost 9 bases and J 0 bases, leaving 10 bases between the germline ends. CDR1 SNHLY and CDR2 FYNNEI come from the germline V gene. The CDR3: CASSIPSTDTQYF. The DNA of the CDR3 is TGTGCCAGTTCCATCCCTAGCACAGATACGCAGTATTTT.

This clone has a handful of counts. The chain is built from TRBV6-1 and TRBJ2-5, with D possibly being TRBD2 (5 bases). CDR3 length: 15 residues. Germline loops: CDR1 MNHNS, CDR2 SASEGT. V lost 5 bases to trimming and J lost 5 bases, with 18 bases between them. Here the CDR3 DNA reads TGTGCCAGCAGTCATTCGGACTCAGTGGGGGAGACCCAGTACTTC. This codes for CASSHSDSVGETQYF.

The chain combines TRBV7-9 with TRBJ2-5; 7 bases are a match to TRBD1. The length of the CDR3 is 14 residues. V was clipped by 8 bases and J by 5 bases; unmatched bases: 11. CDR1 is SEHNR and CDR2 is FQNEAQ in the germline V gene (reference sequence). CDR3 bases: TGTGCCAGCGCAGAACAGGGGAACATGGAGACCCAGTACTTC. Its translation: CASAEQGNMETQYF.

The rearrangement uses TRBV19 and TRBJ1-3; D is possibly TRBD1 (5 bases). Per germline, CDR1 LNHDA and CDR2 SQIVND (reference sequence). V was cut by 5 bases and J by 0 bases, with 14 bases left in between. This CDR3 is built from 16 residues. In nucleotides, the CDR3 is TGTGCCAGTAGTGACCCCGGGCAGGGCTCTGGAAACACCATATATTTT. Amino acids: CASSDPGQGSGNTIYF.

Of note for this clone: One end of the junction varies from germline; a read error may be responsible. The chain joins TRBV27 to TRBJ1-4, with D hard to call. Looked up from germline, CDR1 is MNHEY and CDR2 is SMNVEV (reference sequence). The CDR3 is 14 amino acids. The DNA of the CDR3 is TGTATCGGTCGAAAGTCGGTCGGATCAAGAAAAACTGTTTTT. Amino acid sequence: CIGRKSVGSRKTVF.

The J gene is TRBJ1-1, the V gene TRBV6-5; D remains ambiguous. In germline, CDR1 is MNHEY, CDR2 SVGAGI. This CDR3 comprises 13 residues. Trimming pared 6 bases from V and 1 base from J, leaving 9 bases between. The CDR3 spells CASSYRKNTEAFF. The CDR3 DNA reads as TGTGCCAGCAGCTATAGGAAGAACACTGAAGCTTTCTTT.

This clone came up a few times. The CDR3 loop reads CASSYSRDRGSYEQYF. The CDR3, as DNA: TGTGCCAGCAGTTACTCCAGGGACAGGGGTTCCTACGAGCAGTACTTC. This chain links TRBV6-5 with TRBJ2-7, with 10 bases identical to TRBD1. The CDR3 runs to 16 residues. Germline V gene sequence: CDR1 MNHEY, CDR2 SVGAGI. V gave up 0 bases and J gave up 1 base; unmatched junction bases: 3.

This chain joins TRBV27 and TRBJ2-5; 8 bases map to TRBD1. Per the germline V gene, CDR1 is MNHEY and CDR2 is SMNVEV (reference sequence). Trimming cost V 1 base and J 4 bases; bases outside gene matches: 8. CDR3 length: 16 amino acids. For the CDR3, the DNA is TGTGCCAGCAGTTTATTGGCAGGGGGCATTCGAGAGACCCAGTACTTC. It specifies CASSLLAGGIRETQYF.

This clone rates as medium-sized. The chain links TRBV7-8 to TRBJ1-2; possible D gene TRBD1, 6 bases. From germline, CDR1 is SGHVS and CDR2 FQNEAQ. Trimming took off 1 base at V and 6 bases at J, with 12 bases between the two ends. The CDR3 totals 14 residues. CDR3 sequence: CASSLETGPHGYTF. CDR3 nucleotides: TGTGCCAGCAGCTTAGAGACAGGCCCCCATGGCTACACCTTC.

The chain uses TRBV7-9 and TRBJ1-1; TRBD1 is a possible D gene (6 bases). Germline lookup yields CDR1 SEHNR and CDR2 FQNEAQ (reference sequence). This CDR3 region has 12 residues. V was clipped by 3 bases and J by 7 bases, with 9 bases between them. The CDR3 is CASSFGGLEAFF. CDR3 sequence (DNA): TGTGCCAGCAGCTTCGGGGGCCTTGAAGCTTTCTTT.